Given below is one T cell receptor (beta chain) in context. The germline V gene encodes CDR1 SGHKS and CDR2 YYEKEE (reference sequence). Trimming left V 0 bases short and J 4 bases short, with 6 bases between. This CDR3 has 13 amino acids. The record originates from a study of Ad26.COV2.S vaccination and SARS-CoV-2 variants. The data were produced by immunoSEQ multiplex PCR, yet TCRdb's version contains in-frame clones alone and is incomplete. Counted here are hundreds of thousands of clones, roughly 90% occurring once; the ten biggest clones make up approximately 12%. Treatment: around 19 received Ad26.COV2.S at low or high dose, single or two shots; about 5 received placebo; per-sample allocation not given. On day 63 after the first injection, vaccine and placebo recipients gave samples.

The specimen comprised peripheral blood, sampled in a trial of Ad26.COV2.S vaccine versus placebo. The receptor was derived from a person between 18 and 60 years old who received the Ad26.COV2.S COVID-19 vaccine or a placebo. The J gene is TRBJ2-3, the V gene TRBV5-5; D not certain. CDR3 amino acids: CASSLVLPDTQYF. Written as DNA, the CDR3 is TGTGCCAGCAGCTTGGTTCTCCCAGATACGCAGTATTTT.